This T cell receptor beta chain was documented in a study of T-cell reconstitution after alpha-beta-depleted transplantation in children. Study-wide results and caveats: Several hundred expanded graft clones reportedly supplied alpha-beta T cells about two months after transplant. T-cell numbers and diversity one year post-transplant derived largely from freshly generated T cells. It was surviving recipient T cells and thymic progenitors that gave some patients high TCRbeta diversity at day 60.

A TCRbeta library incorporating unique molecular identifiers was prepared. A single record per CDR3 protein comes from TCRdb applying MiXCR to the PCR reads. Here the sample spans some 260,000 distinct CDR3 sequences, 20% to 30% being singletons. Worth noting for this clonotype: Its target is unknown.

The CDR3 is 12 amino acids. V lost 9 bases to trimming and J lost 4 bases, with 12 bases between them. CDR1 is MGHRA, CDR2 YSYEKL, per germline. This receptor was taken from a female patient aged 2-15 years who had a stem cell transplant for congenital amegakaryocytic thrombocytopenia, so the T cells may come from the graft donor. The V call is TRBV4-1, the J call TRBJ2-5, with a possible D match to TRBD2 (7 bases). Sequences were derived from PBMCs, mostly from graft donor cells, sampled 360 days after TCRalphabeta/CD19-depleted stem cell transplant. This CDR3 reads CASRGAGETQYF. CDR3 sequence (DNA): TGCGCCAGTCGGGGGGCGGGAGAGACCCAGTACTTC.